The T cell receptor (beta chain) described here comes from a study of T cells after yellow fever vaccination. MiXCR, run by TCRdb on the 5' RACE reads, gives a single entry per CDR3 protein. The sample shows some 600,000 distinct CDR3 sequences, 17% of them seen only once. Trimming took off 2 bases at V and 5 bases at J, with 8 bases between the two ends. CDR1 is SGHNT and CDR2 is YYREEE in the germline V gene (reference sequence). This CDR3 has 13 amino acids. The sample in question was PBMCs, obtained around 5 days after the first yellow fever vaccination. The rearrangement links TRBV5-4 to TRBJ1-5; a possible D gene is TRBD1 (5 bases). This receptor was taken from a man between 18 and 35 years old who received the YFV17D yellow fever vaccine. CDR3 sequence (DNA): TGTGCCAGCAGCTTAGACAGTCATCAGCCCCAGCATTTT. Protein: CASSLDSHQPQHF.